The clone carrying this T cell receptor beta chain appeared once. Clones were sequenced by immunoSEQ multiplex PCR, and TCRdb holds only the in-frame ones, with some missing. This table has about 97,000 clones, roughly nine tenths appearing once. The sample comes from a study of control samples from healthy donors and cancer patients. V gave up 0 bases and J gave up 4 bases, with 11 bases separating them. Germline CDR1 and CDR2: SGHRS and YFSETQ. The CDR3 is made up of 15 amino acids. The source is a woman aged 18-29 years in good health. This chain links TRBV5-1 with TRBJ1-3, with D unclear. Input material: blood. The CDR3, as DNA: TGCGCCAGCAGCTTGGTGGATGGACGAGGAAACACCATATATTTT. Protein: CASSLVDGRGNTIYF. Using reference TRBV5-1 and TRBJ1-3 for the parts outside the CDR3, the full variable domain is KAGVTQTPRYLIKTRGQQVTLSCSPISGHRSVSWYQQTPGQGLQFLFEYFSETQRNKGNFPGRFSGRQFSNSRSEMNVSTLELGDSALYLCASSLVDGRGNTIYFGEGSWLTVV.